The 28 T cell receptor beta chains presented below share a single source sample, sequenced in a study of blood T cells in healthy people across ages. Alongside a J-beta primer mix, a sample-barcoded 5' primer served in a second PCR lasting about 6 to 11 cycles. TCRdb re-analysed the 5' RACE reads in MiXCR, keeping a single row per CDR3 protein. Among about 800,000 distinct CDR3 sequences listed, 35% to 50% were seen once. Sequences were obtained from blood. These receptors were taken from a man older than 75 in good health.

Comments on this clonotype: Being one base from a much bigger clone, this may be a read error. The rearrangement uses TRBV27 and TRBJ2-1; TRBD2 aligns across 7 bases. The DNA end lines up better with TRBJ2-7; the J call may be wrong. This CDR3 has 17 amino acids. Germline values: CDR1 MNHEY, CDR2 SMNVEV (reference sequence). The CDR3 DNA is TGTGCCAGCAGTTTATCGGAGCGGGGTTTGTCCTACAATGAGCAGTACTTC. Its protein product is CASSLSERGLSYNEQYF.

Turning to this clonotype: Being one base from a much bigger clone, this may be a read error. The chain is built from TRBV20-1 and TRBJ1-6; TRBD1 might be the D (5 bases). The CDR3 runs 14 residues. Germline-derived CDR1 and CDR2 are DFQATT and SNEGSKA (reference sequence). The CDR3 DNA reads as TGCAGTGCTAGAGCCCCGATGGGACGTTCACCCCCCCACTTT. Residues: CSARAPMGRSPPHF.

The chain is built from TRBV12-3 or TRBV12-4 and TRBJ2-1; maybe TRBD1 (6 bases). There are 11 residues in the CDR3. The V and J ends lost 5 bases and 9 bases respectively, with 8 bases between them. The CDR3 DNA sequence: TGTGCCAGCAGTAGACAGGTTGAGCAGTTCTTC. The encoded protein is CASSRQVEQFF.

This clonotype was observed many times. The CDR3 DNA sequence: TGCGCCAGCAGCGTAACAGGGATTAACTACGAGCAGTACTTC. Residues: CASSVTGINYEQYF. The genes are TRBV5-1 and TRBJ2-7, with D perhaps matching TRBD1 (6 bases). V was shortened by 4 bases and J by 3 bases, with 14 bases between the two germline ends. Germline V lookup: CDR1 SGHRS, CDR2 YFSETQ. The CDR3 consists of 14 residues.

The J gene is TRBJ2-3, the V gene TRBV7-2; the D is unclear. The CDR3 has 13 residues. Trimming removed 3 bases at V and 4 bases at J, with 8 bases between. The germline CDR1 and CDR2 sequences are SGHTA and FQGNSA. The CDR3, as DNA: TGTGCCAGCAGCTTCTATAGGGCAGATACGCAGTATTTT. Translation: CASSFYRADTQYF. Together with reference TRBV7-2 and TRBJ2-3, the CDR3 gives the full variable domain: GAGVSQSPSNKVTEKGKDVELRCDPISGHTALYWYRQSLGQGLEFLIYFQGNSAPDKSGLPSDRFSAERTGGSVSTLTIQRTQQEDSAVYLCASSFYRADTQYFGPGTRLTVL.

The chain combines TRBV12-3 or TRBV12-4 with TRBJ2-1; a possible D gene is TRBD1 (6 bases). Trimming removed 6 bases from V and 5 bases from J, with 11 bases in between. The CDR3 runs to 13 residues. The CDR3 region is CASRRDTNNEQFF. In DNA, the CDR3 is TGTGCCAGCAGGAGGGACACAAACAATGAGCAGTTCTTC.

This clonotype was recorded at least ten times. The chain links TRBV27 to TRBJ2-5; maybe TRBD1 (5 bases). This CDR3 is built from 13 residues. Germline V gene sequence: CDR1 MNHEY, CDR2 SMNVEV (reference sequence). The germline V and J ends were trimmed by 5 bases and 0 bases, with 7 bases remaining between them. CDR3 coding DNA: TGTGCCAGCAGTGTGACAGACCAAGAGACCCAGTACTTC. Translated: CASSVTDQETQYF.

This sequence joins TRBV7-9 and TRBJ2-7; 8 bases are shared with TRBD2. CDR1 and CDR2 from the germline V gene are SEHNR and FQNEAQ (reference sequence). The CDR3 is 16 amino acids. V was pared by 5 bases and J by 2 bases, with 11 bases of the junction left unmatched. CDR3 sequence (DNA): TGTGCCAGCAGCCCCCATCCTCGGGAGGGTCCCTACGAGCAGTACTTC. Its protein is CASSPHPREGPYEQYF.

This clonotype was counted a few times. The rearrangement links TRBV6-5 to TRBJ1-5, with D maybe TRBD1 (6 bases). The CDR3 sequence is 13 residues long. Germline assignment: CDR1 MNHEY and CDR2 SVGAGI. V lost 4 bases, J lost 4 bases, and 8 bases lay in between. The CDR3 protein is CASSSQGNQPQHF. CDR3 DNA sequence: TGTGCCAGCAGTTCACAGGGTAATCAGCCCCAGCATTTT.

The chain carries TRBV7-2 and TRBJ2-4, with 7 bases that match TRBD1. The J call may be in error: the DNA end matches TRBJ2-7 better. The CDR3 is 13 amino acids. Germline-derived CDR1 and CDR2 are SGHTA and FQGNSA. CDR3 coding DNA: TGTGCCAGCAGCTCCGACAGGGACCACGAGCAGTACTTC. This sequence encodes CASSSDRDHEQYF.

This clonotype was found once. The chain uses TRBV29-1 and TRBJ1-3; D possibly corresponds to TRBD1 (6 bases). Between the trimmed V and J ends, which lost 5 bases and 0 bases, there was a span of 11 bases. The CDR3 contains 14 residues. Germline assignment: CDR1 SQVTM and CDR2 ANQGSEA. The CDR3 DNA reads TGCAGCGTTACAGGGTCGGGCTCTGGAAACACCATATATTTT. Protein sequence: CSVTGSGSGNTIYF.

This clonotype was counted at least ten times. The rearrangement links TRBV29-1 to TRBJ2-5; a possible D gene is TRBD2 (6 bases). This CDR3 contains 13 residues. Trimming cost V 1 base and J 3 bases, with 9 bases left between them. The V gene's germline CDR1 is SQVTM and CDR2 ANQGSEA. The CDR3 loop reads CSVEVSGEETQYF. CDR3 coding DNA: TGCAGCGTTGAAGTTTCGGGGGAAGAGACCCAGTACTTC.

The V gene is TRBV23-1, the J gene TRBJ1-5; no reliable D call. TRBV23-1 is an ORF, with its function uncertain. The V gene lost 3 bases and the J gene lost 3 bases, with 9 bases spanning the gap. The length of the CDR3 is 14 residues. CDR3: CASSHSSLNQPQHF. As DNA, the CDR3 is TGCGCCAGCAGTCACAGTTCCCTCAATCAGCCCCAGCATTTT.

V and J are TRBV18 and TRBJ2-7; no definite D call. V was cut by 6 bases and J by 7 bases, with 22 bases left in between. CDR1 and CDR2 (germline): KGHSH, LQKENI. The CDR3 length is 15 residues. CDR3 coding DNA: TGTGCCAGCTCTTATTATACCAAAGATTTCAATGAGCAGTACTTC. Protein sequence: CASSYYTKDFNEQYF.

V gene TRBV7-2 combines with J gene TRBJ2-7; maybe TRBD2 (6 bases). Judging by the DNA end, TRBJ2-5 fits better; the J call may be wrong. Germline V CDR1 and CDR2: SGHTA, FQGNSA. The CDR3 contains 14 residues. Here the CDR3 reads CASSSLGSLETQYF. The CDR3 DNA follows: TGTGCCAGCAGCTCGCTCGGGAGTCTCGAGACCCAGTACTTC.

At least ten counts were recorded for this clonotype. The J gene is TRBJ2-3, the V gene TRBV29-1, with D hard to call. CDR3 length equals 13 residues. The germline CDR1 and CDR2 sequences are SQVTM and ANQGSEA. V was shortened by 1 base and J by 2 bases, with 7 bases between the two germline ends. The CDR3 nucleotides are TGCAGCGTTGAAGTTAGTTTCACAGATACGCAGTATTTT. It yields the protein CSVEVSFTDTQYF.

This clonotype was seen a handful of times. CDR3: CASSQQGRRYEQYF. The CDR3 nucleotides are TGTGCCAGCTCACAACAGGGTCGCCGTTACGAGCAGTACTTC. V and J are TRBV18 and TRBJ2-7; the D gene is possibly TRBD1 (6 bases). The length of the CDR3 is 14 residues. CDR1 is KGHSH, CDR2 LQKENI, per germline. V lost 4 bases to trimming and J lost 4 bases, with 14 bases between them. Looking up the rest from reference TRBV18 and TRBJ2-7 gives the full variable domain: NAGVMQNPRHLVRRRGQEARLRCSPMKGHSHVYWYRQLPEEGLKFMVYLQKENIIDESGMPKERFSAEFPKEGPSILRIQQVVRGDSAAYFCASSQQGRRYEQYFGPGTRLTVT.

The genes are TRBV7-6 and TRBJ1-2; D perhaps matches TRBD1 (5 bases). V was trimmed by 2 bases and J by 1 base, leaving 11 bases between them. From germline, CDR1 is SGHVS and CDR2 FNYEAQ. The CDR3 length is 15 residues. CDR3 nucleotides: TGTGCCAGCAGCTTATCAGACAGCAATAACTATGGCTACACCTTC. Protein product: CASSLSDSNNYGYTF.

In DNA, the CDR3 is TGCAGTGCGAGCGGGCTAGCGGGTGGGGGTAATCCAGATACGCAGTATTTT. As protein: CSASGLAGGGNPDTQYF. V usage is TRBV20-1 and J usage is TRBJ2-3, with 8 bases matching TRBD2. In germline, CDR1 is DFQATT, CDR2 SNEGSKA (reference sequence). The CDR3 spans 17 residues. The V gene end was trimmed by 6 bases and the J gene end by 4 bases; junction bases not matched to a gene: 18.

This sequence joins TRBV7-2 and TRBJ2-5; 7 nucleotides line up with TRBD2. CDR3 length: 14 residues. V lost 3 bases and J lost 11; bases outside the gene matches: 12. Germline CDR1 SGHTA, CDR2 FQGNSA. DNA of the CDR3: TGTGCCAGCAGCTTCTCCGGGACTAATGATGAGCAGTACTTC. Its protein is CASSFSGTNDEQYF.

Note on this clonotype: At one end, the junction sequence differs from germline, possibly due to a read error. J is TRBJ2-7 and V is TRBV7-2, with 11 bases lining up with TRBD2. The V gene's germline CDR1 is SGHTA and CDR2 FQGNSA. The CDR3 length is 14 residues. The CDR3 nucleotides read TGCGCCAGCACCCTAGCGGGAGGCGACAATGAGCAGTACTTC. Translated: CASTLAGGDNEQYF.

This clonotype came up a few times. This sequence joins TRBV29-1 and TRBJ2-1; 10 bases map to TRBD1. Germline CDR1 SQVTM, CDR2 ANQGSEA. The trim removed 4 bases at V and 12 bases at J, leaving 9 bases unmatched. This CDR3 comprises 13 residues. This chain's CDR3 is CSVVGTGEVGQFF. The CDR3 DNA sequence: TGCAGCGTTGTGGGGACAGGGGAGGTAGGGCAGTTCTTC.

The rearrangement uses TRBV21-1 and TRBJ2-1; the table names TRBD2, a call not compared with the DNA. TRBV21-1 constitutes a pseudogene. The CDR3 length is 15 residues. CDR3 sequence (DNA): TGTGCCAGCAGCAAAGGGACTAGCGAATACAATGAGCAGTTCTTC. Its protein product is CASSKGTSEYNEQFF.

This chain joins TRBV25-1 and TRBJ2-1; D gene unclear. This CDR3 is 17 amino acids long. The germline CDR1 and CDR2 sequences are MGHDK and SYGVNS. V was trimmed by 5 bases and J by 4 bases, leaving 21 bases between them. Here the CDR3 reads CASSPRSPPPTYNEQFF. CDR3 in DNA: TGTGCCAGCAGTCCCCGATCTCCTCCACCGACATACAATGAGCAGTTCTTC. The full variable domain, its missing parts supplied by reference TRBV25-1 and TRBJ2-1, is EADIYQTPRYLVIGTGKKITLECSQTMGHDKMYWYQQDPGMELHLIHYSYGVNSTEKGDLSSESTVSRIRTEHFPLTLESARPSHTSQYLCASSPRSPPPTYNEQFFGPGTRLTVL.

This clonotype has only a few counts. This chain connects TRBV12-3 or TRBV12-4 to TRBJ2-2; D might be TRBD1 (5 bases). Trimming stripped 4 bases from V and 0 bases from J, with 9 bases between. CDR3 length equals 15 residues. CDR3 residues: CASSWGASNTGELFF. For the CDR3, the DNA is TGTGCCAGCAGTTGGGGCGCTTCGAACACCGGGGAGCTGTTTTTT.

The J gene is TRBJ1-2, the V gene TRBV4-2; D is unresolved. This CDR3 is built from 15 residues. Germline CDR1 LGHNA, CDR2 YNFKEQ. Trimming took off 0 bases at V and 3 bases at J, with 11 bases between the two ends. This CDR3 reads CASSQERVGDYGYTF. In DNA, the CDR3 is TGTGCCAGCAGCCAAGAAAGGGTCGGGGACTATGGCTACACCTTC.

The CDR3 protein is CATSFGGSTGGEQYF. In DNA, the CDR3 is TGTGCCACCTCGTTTGGGGGGTCGACAGGTGGCGAGCAGTACTTC. V is TRBV28 and J is TRBJ2-5; either TRBD1 or TRBD2 may supply D (6 bases each). The DNA end is a closer match to TRBJ2-7, so the J assignment may be wrong. The CDR3 runs 15 residues. CDR1 is MDHEN, CDR2 SYDVKM, per germline.

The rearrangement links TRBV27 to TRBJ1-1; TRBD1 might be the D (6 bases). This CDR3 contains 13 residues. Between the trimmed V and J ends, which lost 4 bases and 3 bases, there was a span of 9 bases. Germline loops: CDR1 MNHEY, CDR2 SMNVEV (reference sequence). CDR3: CASSWGQYTEAFF. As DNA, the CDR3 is TGTGCCAGCAGTTGGGGGCAGTACACTGAAGCTTTCTTT.